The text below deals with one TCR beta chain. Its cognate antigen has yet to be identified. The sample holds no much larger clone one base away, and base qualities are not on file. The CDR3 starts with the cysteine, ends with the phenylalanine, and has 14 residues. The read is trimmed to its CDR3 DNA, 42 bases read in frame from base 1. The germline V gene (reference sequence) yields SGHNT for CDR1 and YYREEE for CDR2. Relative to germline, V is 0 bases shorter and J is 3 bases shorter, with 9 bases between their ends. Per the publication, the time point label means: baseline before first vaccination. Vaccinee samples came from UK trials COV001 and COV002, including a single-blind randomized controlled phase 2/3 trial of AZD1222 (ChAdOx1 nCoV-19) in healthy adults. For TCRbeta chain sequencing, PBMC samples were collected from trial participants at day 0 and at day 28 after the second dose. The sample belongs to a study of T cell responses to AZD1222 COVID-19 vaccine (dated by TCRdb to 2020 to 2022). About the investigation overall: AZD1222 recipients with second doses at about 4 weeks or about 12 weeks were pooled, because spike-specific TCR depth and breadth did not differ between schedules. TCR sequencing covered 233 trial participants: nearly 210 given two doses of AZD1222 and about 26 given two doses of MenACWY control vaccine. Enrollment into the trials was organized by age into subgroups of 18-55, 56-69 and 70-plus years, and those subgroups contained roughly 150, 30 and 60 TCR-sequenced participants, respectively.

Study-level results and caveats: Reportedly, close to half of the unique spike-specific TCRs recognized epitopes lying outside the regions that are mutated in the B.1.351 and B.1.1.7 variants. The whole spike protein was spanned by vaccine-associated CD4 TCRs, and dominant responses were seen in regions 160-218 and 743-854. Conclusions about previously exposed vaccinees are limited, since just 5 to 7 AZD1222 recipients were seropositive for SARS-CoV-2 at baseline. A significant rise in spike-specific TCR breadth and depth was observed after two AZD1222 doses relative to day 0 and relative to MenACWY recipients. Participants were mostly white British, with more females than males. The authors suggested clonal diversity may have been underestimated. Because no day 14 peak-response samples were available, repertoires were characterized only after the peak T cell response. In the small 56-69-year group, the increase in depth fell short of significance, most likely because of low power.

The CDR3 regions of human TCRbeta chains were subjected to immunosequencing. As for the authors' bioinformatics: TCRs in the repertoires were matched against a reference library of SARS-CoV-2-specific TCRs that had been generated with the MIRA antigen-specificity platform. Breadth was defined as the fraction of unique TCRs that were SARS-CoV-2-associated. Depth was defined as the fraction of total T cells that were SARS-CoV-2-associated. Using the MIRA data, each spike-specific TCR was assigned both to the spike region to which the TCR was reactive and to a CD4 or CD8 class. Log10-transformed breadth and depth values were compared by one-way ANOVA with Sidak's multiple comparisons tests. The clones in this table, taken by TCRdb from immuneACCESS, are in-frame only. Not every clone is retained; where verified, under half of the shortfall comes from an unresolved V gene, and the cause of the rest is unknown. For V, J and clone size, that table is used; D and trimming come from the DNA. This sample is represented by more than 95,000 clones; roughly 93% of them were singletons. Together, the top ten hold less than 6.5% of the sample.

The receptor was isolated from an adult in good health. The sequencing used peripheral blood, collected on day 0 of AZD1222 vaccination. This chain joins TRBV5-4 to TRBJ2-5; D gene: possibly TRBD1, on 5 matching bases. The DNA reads TGTGCCAGCAGCTTGGGGACACCAGAAGAGACCCAGTACTTC. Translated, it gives CASSLGTPEETQYF. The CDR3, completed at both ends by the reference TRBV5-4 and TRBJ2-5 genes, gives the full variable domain ETGVTQSPTHLIKTRGQQVTLRCSSQSGHNTVSWYQQALGQGPQFIFQYYREEENGRGNFPPRFSGLQFPNYSSELNVNALELDDSALYLCASSLGTPEETQYFGPGTRLLVL.